The T cell receptor beta chain described here comes from a study of blood T cell repertoires in COVID-19 (dated by TCRdb to about 2020). Concerning the study at large: The collaborator samples originated in the United States, Italy and Spain and spanned the acute and convalescent phases of COVID-19. The repertoires were made available in a free public database intended to serve as a resource for research on the immune response to SARS-CoV-2. The prospective study material was composed of cDNA or gDNA derived from T cells, B-cell-depleted T cells, or PBMCs. Subjects who had been exposed to COVID-19, were actively infected with it, or had recovered from it provided the deeply sampled blood TCRbeta repertoires that made up the dataset. Where available, HLA class I and class II types were obtained from metadata supplied by the sample provider rather than from assay-based typing. Nearly every sample came with metadata listing a de-identified subject ID, COVID-19 status, age in years and sex. Samples were obtained from the ongoing ImmuneRACE study (first 160 participants) and from over a thousand subjects provided by 6 global collaborators. The full study reports these points: Clinical and demographic metadata were provided uncurated, with the amount varying by source and participant.

With regard to this clone: The clone's antigen remains unknown. Base qualities were left out, and no much larger clone turns up one base away.

Reading from cysteine to phenylalanine, the CDR3 counts 17 amino acids. The only DNA kept is the CDR3, 51 bases in frame from the first base. In the germline V gene, CDR1 corresponds to SGHVS and CDR2 to FQNEAQ. V lost 3 bases and J lost 2 bases; the stretch between them is 19 bases long. Enrolling through a virtual design, the prospective study's participants ranged in age from roughly 18 to 89 years and lived across 24 United States geographic areas. To assign participants to cohorts, the prospective study relied on clinical history that participants themselves reported in a screening survey and a study questionnaire. For ImmuneRACE Cohort 3, a participant was defined as recovered based on two consecutive negative NP/OP PCR tests, clearance by a healthcare professional, or resolution of symptoms. Each participant in the prospective study had whole blood, serum and a nasopharyngeal or oropharyngeal swab collected by mobile phlebotomists. Prospective study participants could optionally give additional blood draws and questionnaires over an approximately 2-month period. Before DNA extraction, blood samples from the prospective study were shipped at room temperature or frozen.

TCRbeta CDR3 regions were amplified from genomic DNA by means of the immunoSEQ Assay, a bias-controlled multiplex PCR. As for the authors' bioinformatics: Nucleated cell counts per sample were estimated from amplification of reference gene primers within the assay. Sequence reads were collapsed and filtered to measure the absolute abundance of every unique TCRbeta CDR3 rearrangement. For each sample, productive Simpson clonality was calculated as the square root of Simpson's diversity index across productive rearrangements. This is the immuneACCESS table as TCRdb keeps it, with only in-frame sequences that have V and J called. A part of the clones is gone; compared with another copy, unresolved V genes explain less than half, and the rest is unexplained. The V and J calls and clone size were taken over from that table, and D and trimming were inferred from the DNA. This sample comprises a few hundred thousand clones, roughly nine tenths of them detected only once. The top ten hold 0.9% to 1.2% of the sample.

The sequenced material came from PBMCs or T cells enriched from blood (not recorded which). The receptor chain draws on TRBV7-8 and TRBJ2-5; a weak D assignment points to TRBD1 (6 bases agree). The sequence derives from a man aged 25 to 45 who had recovered from COVID-19. The CDR3 reads CASSFTGTTGAQETQYF. The bases read TGTGCCAGCAGCTTCACCGGGACAACCGGGGCACAAGAGACCCAGTACTTC.